This TCR beta chain was observed in a study of technical replicates of blood from several donors. Repertoires were generated with immunoSEQ multiplex PCR, while TCRdb's copy carries only in-frame clones and drops some. The repertoire holds around 97,000 clones, with approximately 94% as singletons. Trimming removed 2 bases from V and 1 base from J; junction bases left unmatched: 7. Germline V gives CDR1 SGHKS, CDR2 YYEKEE (reference sequence). The CDR3 is 16 residues long. V gene TRBV5-5 combines with J gene TRBJ2-5, with 8 bases aligning to TRBD1. The sample consisted of T cells isolated from PBMCs. This sequence originates from a human donor in good health. The DNA of the CDR3 is TGTGCCAGCAGCTTTATGTTCGGACAGGGCCAAGAGACCCAGTACTTC. Amino acid sequence: CASSFMFGQGQETQYF.